The 26 T cell receptor beta chains in this list originate from one sample, sequenced in a study of Graves' ophthalmopathy and Graves' hyperthyroidism. The TCR beta CDR3 regions underwent amplification from RNA transcripts. An opening RT-PCR round employed HTBI primers and preceded a second-round multiplex PCR. TCRdb reprocessed the multiplex PCR reads with MiXCR, giving one entry per CDR3 protein. The sample lists around 660,000 distinct CDR3 sequences, 35% to 45% occurring once. Sequencing used peripheral blood. Source of these receptors: an adult man with Graves' ophthalmopathy.

Worth noting for this clonotype: A read error may explain this, as a much larger clone is one base away. The rearrangement joins TRBV2 to TRBJ1-6; 11 positions match TRBD1. This CDR3 has 16 amino acids. The germline gives CDR1 SNHLY, CDR2 FYNNEI. CDR3 sequence: CASTGQGASYNSPPHF. CDR3 DNA: TGTGCCAGCACTGGACAGGGGGCCTCCTATAATTCACCCCCCCACTTT.

V gene TRBV14 combines with J gene TRBJ1-4; D is unresolved. Germline V gene lookup returns CDR1 SGHDN and CDR2 FVKESK. With 1 base removed from V and 4 bases from J, the gap between germline ends came to 10 bases. The CDR3 spans 15 residues. CDR3 loop: CASSQALADNEKLFF. The CDR3 region has the DNA TGTGCCAGCAGCCAAGCACTGGCGGATAATGAAAAACTGTTTTTT. Drawing the rest from reference TRBV14 and TRBJ1-4, the complete variable domain is EAGVTQFPSHSVIEKGQTVTLRCDPISGHDNLYWYRRVMGKEIKFLLHFVKESKQDESGMPNNRFLAERTGGTYSTLKVQPAELEDSGVYFCASSQALADNEKLFFGSGTQLSVL.

Many counts were recorded for this clonotype. This rearrangement joins TRBV29-1 to TRBJ2-7; perhaps TRBD1 as D (6 bases). The germline gives CDR1 SQVTM, CDR2 ANQGSEA. V was trimmed by 5 bases and J by 6 bases, leaving 23 bases between them. This CDR3 is 15 amino acids long. CDR3 in DNA: TGCAGCGTTAGGGGACACAACCACGCGGCTAGCGAGCAGTACTTC. Amino acids: CSVRGHNHAASEQYF.

This clonotype was counted once. The V call is TRBV2, the J call TRBJ2-3; 10 positions match TRBD2. This CDR3 comprises 15 residues. Germline CDR1 reads SNHLY; CDR2 reads FYNNEI. V lost 5 bases to trimming and J lost 1 base; unmatched junction nucleotides: 3. DNA of the CDR3: TGTGCCAGCAGTTTTAGCGGGGGGCGCACAGATACGCAGTATTTT. This gives the protein CASSFSGGRTDTQYF.

For this clonotype: A much larger clone differs by one base, so this may be a read error. V and J are TRBV11-2 and TRBJ1-1; D might be TRBD1 (5 bases). This CDR3 contains 17 residues. V lost 0 bases to trimming and J lost 3 bases, with 17 bases between them. Germline V CDR1 and CDR2: SGHAT, FQNNGV. The CDR3 DNA reads TGTGCCAGCAGCTTAGAGGACACTCACAAGATGGACACTGAAGCTTTCTTT. The encoded protein is CASSLEDTHKMDTEAFF. The variable domain in full, completed from reference TRBV11-2 and TRBJ1-1, reads EAGVAQSPRYKIIEKRQSVAFWCNPISGHATLYWYQQILGQGPKLLIQFQNNGVVDDSQLPKDRFSAERLKGVDSTLKIQPAKLEDSAVYLCASSLEDTHKMDTEAFFGQGTRLTVV.

The CDR3 here is CAISEPLHF. The CDR3 nucleotides read TGTGCCATCAGTGAGCCCCTCCACTTT. The chain joins TRBV10-3 to TRBJ1-6; D gene unclear. Trimming stripped 2 bases from V and 13 bases from J, with 0 bases between. This CDR3 has 9 amino acids. Per germline, CDR1 ENHRY and CDR2 SYGVKD.

The V gene is TRBV9, the J gene TRBJ2-6; 10 bases line up with TRBD1. The germline CDR1 and CDR2 sequences are SGDLS and YYNGEE. There are 19 residues in the CDR3. Losses at the gene ends were 3 bases for V and 1 base for J; bases not matched to a gene: 10. The CDR3 DNA is TGTGCCAGCAGCGGGACCCCGACAGGGGGCGCGTCTGGGGCCAACGTCCTGACTTTC. Translation gives CASSGTPTGGASGANVLTF. The whole variable domain, filled in from reference TRBV9 and TRBJ2-6, reads DSGVTQTPKHLITATGQRVTLRCSPRSGDLSVYWYQQSLDQGLQFLIQYYNGEERAKGNILERFSAQQFPDLHSELNLSSLELGDSALYFCASSGTPTGGASGANVLTFGAGSRLTVL.

This clonotype has just one count. This chain connects TRBV29-1 to TRBJ2-7, with 8 positions matching TRBD2. The DNA end is a closer match to TRBJ2-1, so the J assignment may be wrong. The CDR3 covers 14 residues. Germline CDR1 and CDR2: SQVTM and ANQGSEA. The CDR3 region is CSVDYSGIHNEQFF. CDR3 nucleotide sequence: TGCAGCGTTGATTATAGCGGGATCCACAATGAGCAGTTCTTC.

This clonotype was seen only once. The chain carries TRBV12-3 or TRBV12-4 and TRBJ2-3, with 7 bases matching TRBD1. The junction had 6 bases not matched to a gene; V was cut back by 6 bases and J by 0 bases. The CDR3 extends over 15 amino acids. Written as DNA, the CDR3 is TGTGCCAGCAGATCTCGGACAGGTAGCACAGATACGCAGTATTTT. Translating gives CASRSRTGSTDTQYF.

With regard to this clonotype: A read error may be the cause here, since a much bigger clone is one base away. The chain recombines TRBV5-1 with TRBJ1-2; TRBD1 matches at 8 bases. Trimming at V came to 4 bases and at J to 0 bases, leaving 8 bases not matched to a gene. Per germline, CDR1 SGHRS and CDR2 YFSETQ. CDR3 size: 16 residues. CDR3 DNA sequence: TGCGCCAGCAGCGGAGGACAGGGACCGCCTAACTATGGCTACACCTTC. Protein product: CASSGGQGPPNYGYTF.

V and J are TRBV10-3 and TRBJ1-2, with D unresolved. Germline values: CDR1 ENHRY, CDR2 SYGVKD. CDR3 length equals 9 residues. V dropped 7 bases and J dropped 8 bases, with 5 bases sitting between them. The CDR3 region is CAINGGYTF. The DNA for the CDR3 is TGTGCCATCAACGGGGGCTACACCTTC.

This clonotype was seen ten or more times. This sequence joins TRBV9 and TRBJ1-2; maybe TRBD1 (5 bases). The germline CDR1 and CDR2 sequences are SGDLS and YYNGEE. The CDR3 loop spans 15 amino acids. V lost 0 bases and J lost 0, with 9 bases in between. The CDR3 is CASSVGGEANYGYTF. CDR3 coding DNA: TGTGCCAGCAGCGTAGGAGGGGAGGCTAACTATGGCTACACCTTC.

The genes are TRBV12-3 or TRBV12-4 and TRBJ1-6, with D tentatively TRBD1 (5 bases). The V end lost 8 bases, the J end lost 0 bases, and 11 bases lay between the germline ends. This CDR3 has 15 amino acids. The CDR3 is CASSVDSSYNSPLHF. As DNA, the CDR3 is TGTGCCAGCTCAGTTGACAGCTCCTATAATTCACCCCTCCACTTT.

With regard to this clonotype: Without the conserved terminal phenylalanine or tryptophan, this CDR3 likely stems from a read error. The limits of the CDR3 on the DNA are not certain, so only TCRdb's listed CDR3 is given. The chain joins TRBV25-1 to TRBJ1-3. CDR1 MGHDK and CDR2 SYGVNS come from the germline V gene. The CDR3 is 9 amino acids long, termini counted. The CDR3 reads CASSALQNT.

A few counts support this clonotype. This rearrangement joins TRBV7-9 to TRBJ1-1; TRBD1 might be the D (6 bases). Deletions cut 7 bases from V and 3 bases from J, with 18 bases between. The CDR3 length is 15 residues. In germline, CDR1 is SEHNR, CDR2 FQNEAQ (reference sequence). CDR3 nucleotides: TGTGCCAGCATCCCCGGGGGCCAGAGGTACACTGAAGCTTTCTTT. Amino acids: CASIPGGQRYTEAFF.

The chain joins TRBV29-1 to TRBJ1-6; 8 bases map to TRBD1. The CDR3 extends over 18 amino acids. CDR1 and CDR2 from the germline V gene are SQVTM and ANQGSEA. The V and J ends lost 6 bases and 8 bases, in that order; junction bases with no gene match: 21. Here the CDR3 reads CSVRGQALRGVGDSPLHF. The CDR3 DNA is TGCAGCGTCCGGGGACAGGCCCTCAGGGGAGTTGGGGATTCACCCCTCCACTTT.

This clonotype showed up just a few times. J is TRBJ2-2 and V is TRBV6-5, with TRBD2 matching 7 bases. CDR3 length: 15 residues. CDR1 is MNHEY, CDR2 SVGAGI, per germline. V shed 2 bases and J 5 bases; nucleotides not matched to a gene: 5. The CDR3 reads CASSYAGVGTGELFF. DNA of the CDR3: TGTGCCAGCAGTTACGCGGGGGTAGGGACCGGGGAGCTGTTTTTT.

V usage is TRBV2 and J usage is TRBJ2-1, with TRBD1 as a possible D gene (6 bases). Per the germline V gene, CDR1 is SNHLY and CDR2 is FYNNEI. Trimming pared 8 bases from V and 6 bases from J, leaving 11 bases between. The CDR3 consists of 12 residues. This CDR3 is CASRDKANEQFF. The CDR3 DNA follows: TGTGCCAGCCGGGACAAGGCCAATGAGCAGTTCTTC.

The rearrangement links TRBV2 to TRBJ1-1; D is possibly TRBD1 (6 bases). V lost 7 bases to trimming and J lost 1 base, with 16 bases between them. The CDR3 consists of 15 residues. Germline CDR1 is SNHLY and CDR2 is FYNNEI. CDR3 DNA sequence: TGTGCCAGCACCCGGTCCGGGGGCTCGAACACTGAAGCTTTCTTT. The encoded protein is CASTRSGGSNTEAFF.

CDR3 nucleotides: TGTGCCAGTCGGGACAGGGGGCCCCGGAGCTCCTATAATTCACCCCTCCACTTT. It codes for CASRDRGPRSSYNSPLHF. V is TRBV10-3 and J is TRBJ1-6; 12 positions match TRBD1. The J segment lost 0 bases and the V segment lost 10 bases, leaving 10 bases of the junction unmatched. Germline loops: CDR1 ENHRY, CDR2 SYGVKD. CDR3 length: 18 residues.

This clonotype occurred many times. This chain connects TRBV20-1 to TRBJ2-5; TRBD1 might be the D (6 bases). Per the germline V gene, CDR1 is DFQATT and CDR2 is SNEGSKA (reference sequence). The V end lost 7 bases, the J end lost 5 bases, and 11 bases lay between the germline ends. The CDR3 has 11 amino acids. DNA of the CDR3: TGCAGTGGGGGCAGGGGTGAGACCCAGTACTTC. Its protein is CSGGRGETQYF.

This clonotype was seen more than once but under ten times. The chain carries TRBV5-6 and TRBJ1-6, with TRBD1 identical over 12 bases. Trimming removed 5 bases from V and 9 bases from J; junction bases left unmatched: 3. This CDR3 has 14 amino acids. The V gene's germline CDR1 is SGHDT and CDR2 YYEEEE. Written as DNA, the CDR3 is TGTGCCAGCAGGATGGGACAGGGGGCTTCACCCCTCCACTTT. Translating gives CASRMGQGASPLHF.

This chain uses TRBV29-1 with TRBJ2-2; TRBD2 agrees at 7 bases. Germline assignment: CDR1 SQVTM and CDR2 ANQGSEA. Trimming at V came to 6 bases and at J to 3 bases, leaving 7 bases not matched to a gene. CDR3 length: 14 residues. CDR3 amino acids: CSVVGGGYTGELFF. Here the CDR3 DNA reads TGCAGCGTGGTCGGGGGAGGGTACACCGGGGAGCTGTTTTTT.

In this sample, this clonotype turned up many times. CDR3 loop: CAISDQDGNYGYTF. The CDR3 DNA reads as TGTGCCATCAGTGATCAGGACGGTAACTATGGCTACACCTTC. V is TRBV10-3 and J is TRBJ1-2; D is unresolved. CDR1 and CDR2 from the germline V gene are ENHRY and SYGVKD. The CDR3 totals 14 residues. Trimming took off 3 bases at V and 1 base at J, with 9 bases between the two ends.

Comment on this clonotype: Just one base apart from a much larger clone, this may be a read error. CDR3 bases: TGTGCCAGCAGTCGCTCGACAGTCGATCAGCCCCAGCATTTT. As protein: CASSRSTVDQPQHF. J is TRBJ1-5 and V is TRBV12-3 or TRBV12-4; weak D call: TRBD1 (5 bases). CDR3 length equals 14 residues. Trimming shortened V by 5 bases and J by 5 bases, and 13 bases separated the two germline ends.

The genes are TRBV25-1 and TRBJ2-5, with TRBD2 identical over 11 bases. The V gene's germline CDR1 is MGHDK and CDR2 SYGVNS. The junction had 8 bases not matched to a gene; V was cut back by 1 base and J by 4 bases. The CDR3 covers 17 residues. CDR3 loop: CASSESRLAGGAETQYF. The DNA of the CDR3 is TGTGCCAGCAGTGAATCGCGGCTAGCGGGGGGTGCAGAGACCCAGTACTTC.